This TCR beta chain came from a study of cytomegalovirus exposure and HLA in healthy donors (dated by TCRdb to about 2017). For context, the study as a whole: A later analysis indicated that the 95 to 150 validation repertoires were generated on the platform also employed for the 670 or so repertoires of the first cohort. Along with the roughly 700-subject first cohort, a separate validation cohort of over 90 different subjects was used. The study was designed to test whether signatures of past pathogen exposure could be identified by cataloging public T cell receptors. To predict cytomegalovirus infection status, the study combined high-throughput TCR immunosequencing, statistical association of individual TCRs with disease status, and machine learning. The study at large found these results: The classifier was reported to diagnose cytomegalovirus status with high specificity and sensitivity in both the original cohort and the validation cohort. Of the cluster scores, roughly 95% were above 0 in a later analysis, which found that TCRs clustered in the first cohort also tended to co-occur in the approximately 120 validation repertoires. A total of about 180 TCR beta chains were listed by the study as associated with cytomegalovirus. Three of the identified cytomegalovirus-associated TCR beta chains were confirmed in vitro to be specific for cytomegalovirus antigens. Most TCR sequences were observed very rarely across donors, whereas some public TCRs were present in many individuals. A later analysis had no HLA typing for the validation cohort, so co-occurrence there was scored across all 110 or so repertoires. According to the authors, the approach could potentially be generalized to other disease states and immunological phenotypes.

CDR1 is given as SGHDN and CDR2 as FVKESK, both from the germline V gene. Taken from cysteine to phenylalanine, the CDR3 has 20 residues. Left in the record is the CDR3 DNA by itself, 60 bases read in frame from the first base. V is pruned by 5 bases and J by 5 bases, leaving 14 bases of the junction without a gene match. Library generation was performed with the immunoSEQ multiplex PCR assay. On the authors' methods: A statistical classification framework was built for diagnosing cytomegalovirus status from the catalog of TCR beta chain sequences. In its TCRdb copy, this immuneACCESS table keeps in-frame sequences only and misses some clones. Where compared with another copy, unresolved V genes explain less than half of these, and the others have no known cause. The DNA gave D and trimming, while V, J and clone size come from that table. Present in this sample are 200,000 or so clones, roughly 82% of which were seen just once. Around 15% of the sample is in the top ten clones.

Comments on this clone: Its antigen remains undetermined. Base qualities are missing; no much larger clone stands one base away.

Separate from the approximately 700-subject first cohort, the validation cohort of more than 90 subjects was the group to which the donors belonged. Sequencing was performed on PBMCs. The rearranged chain carries TRBV14 and TRBJ2-2, with 16 central nucleotides matching TRBD2. The receptor comes from a woman aged 25 to 45 in good health and CMV-seropositive. The CDR3 region: CASSFLPGLAGGPKTGELFF. The nucleotide sequence reads TGTGCCAGCAGCTTTCTACCGGGACTAGCGGGAGGGCCTAAGACCGGGGAGCTGTTTTTT.